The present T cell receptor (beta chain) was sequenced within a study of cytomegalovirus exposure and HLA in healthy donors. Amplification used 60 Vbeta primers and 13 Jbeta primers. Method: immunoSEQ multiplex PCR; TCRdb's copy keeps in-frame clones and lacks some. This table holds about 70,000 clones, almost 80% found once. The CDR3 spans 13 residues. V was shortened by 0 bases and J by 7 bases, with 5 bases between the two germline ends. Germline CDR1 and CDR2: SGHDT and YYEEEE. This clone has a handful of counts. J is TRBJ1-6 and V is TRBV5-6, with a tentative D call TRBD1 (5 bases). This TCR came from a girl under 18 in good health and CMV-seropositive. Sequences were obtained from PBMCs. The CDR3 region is CASSLGGNSPLHF. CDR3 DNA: TGTGCCAGCAGCTTGGGGGGCAATTCACCCCTCCACTTT.